This section outlines one TCR beta chain sequence together with its context. Its antigen remains unknown. Trimming removed 7 bases from V and 1 base from J; junction bases left unmatched: 6. The CDR3 loop spans 15 amino acids. CDR1 and CDR2 (germline): MNHEY, SVGAGI. The data were taken from a study of T cell responses to AZD1222 COVID-19 vaccine. Study at large: Second doses were pooled across both intervals (about 4 or about 12 weeks). Study-level points and caveats: Repertoires were sampled only after the peak T cell response. It was only a handful of AZD1222 recipients who were seropositive at baseline. Within unmutated variant regions lay the reported targets of nearly half of spike-specific TCRs.

Data came from immunoSEQ multiplex PCR; TCRdb stores just in-frame clones and leaves some out. The data contain some 110,000 clones, 85% to 90% of them singletons. Sequenced material: peripheral blood, taken on day 0 of AZD1222 vaccination. This TCR was recovered from an adult in good health. The chain is built from TRBV6-5 and TRBJ2-3; 9 nucleotides align to TRBD2. CDR3 sequence (DNA): TGTGCCAGCACCAAACTAGCGGGTGGCACAGATACGCAGTATTTT. It encodes CASTKLAGGTDTQYF.